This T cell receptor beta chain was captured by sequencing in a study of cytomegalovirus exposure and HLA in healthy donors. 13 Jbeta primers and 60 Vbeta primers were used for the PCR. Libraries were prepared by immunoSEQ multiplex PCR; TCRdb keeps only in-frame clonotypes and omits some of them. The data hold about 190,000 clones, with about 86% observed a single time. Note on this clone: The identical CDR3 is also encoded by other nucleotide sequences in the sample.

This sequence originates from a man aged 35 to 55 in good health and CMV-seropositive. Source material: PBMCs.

CDR3 DNA sequence: TGTGCCAGCAGTTCCACAGGATTCTATGGCTACACCTTC. This encodes CASSSTGFYGYTF. The chain joins TRBV28 to TRBJ1-2; D may be TRBD1 (5 bases). Germline V lookup: CDR1 MDHEN, CDR2 SYDVKM. The CDR3 is 13 residues long. V lost 4 bases and J lost 4, with 10 bases in between.